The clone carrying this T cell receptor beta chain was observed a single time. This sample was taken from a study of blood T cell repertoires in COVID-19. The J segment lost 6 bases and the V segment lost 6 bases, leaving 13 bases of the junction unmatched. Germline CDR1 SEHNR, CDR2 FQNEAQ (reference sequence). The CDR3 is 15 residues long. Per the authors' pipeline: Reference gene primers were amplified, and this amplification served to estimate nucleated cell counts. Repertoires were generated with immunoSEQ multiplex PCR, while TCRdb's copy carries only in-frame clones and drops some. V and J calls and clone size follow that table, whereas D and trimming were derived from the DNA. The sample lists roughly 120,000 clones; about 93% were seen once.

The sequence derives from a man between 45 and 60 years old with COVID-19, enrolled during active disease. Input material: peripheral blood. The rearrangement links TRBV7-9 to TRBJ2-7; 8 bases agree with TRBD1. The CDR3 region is CASRPINPTGAEQYF. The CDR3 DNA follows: TGTGCCAGCAGACCTATCAATCCGACAGGGGCCGAGCAGTACTTC.